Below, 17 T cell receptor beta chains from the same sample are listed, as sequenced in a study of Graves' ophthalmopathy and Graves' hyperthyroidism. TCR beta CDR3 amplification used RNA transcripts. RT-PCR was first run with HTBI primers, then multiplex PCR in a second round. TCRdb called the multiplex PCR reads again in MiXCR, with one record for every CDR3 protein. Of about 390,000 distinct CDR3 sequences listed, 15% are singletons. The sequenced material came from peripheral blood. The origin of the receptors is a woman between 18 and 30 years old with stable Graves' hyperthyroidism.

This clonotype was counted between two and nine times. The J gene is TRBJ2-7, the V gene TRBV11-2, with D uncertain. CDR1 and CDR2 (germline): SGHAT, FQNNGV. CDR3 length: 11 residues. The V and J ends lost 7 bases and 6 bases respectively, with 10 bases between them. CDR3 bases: TGTGCCAGCACCCATGTAGGCGAGCAGTACTTC. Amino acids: CASTHVGEQYF.

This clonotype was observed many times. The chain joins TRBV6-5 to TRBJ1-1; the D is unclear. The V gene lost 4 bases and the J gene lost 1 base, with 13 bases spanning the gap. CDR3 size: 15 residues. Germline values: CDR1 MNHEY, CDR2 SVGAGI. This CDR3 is CASSLFAVSNTEAFF. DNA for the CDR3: TGTGCCAGCAGTTTATTCGCGGTGTCGAACACTGAAGCTTTCTTT.

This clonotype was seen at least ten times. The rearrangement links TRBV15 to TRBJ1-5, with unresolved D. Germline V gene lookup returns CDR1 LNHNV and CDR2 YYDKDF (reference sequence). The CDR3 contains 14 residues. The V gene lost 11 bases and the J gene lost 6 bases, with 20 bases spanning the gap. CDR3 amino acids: CASTPSKGIQPQHF. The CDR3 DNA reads TGTGCCTCCACCCCAAGCAAGGGAATTCAGCCCCAGCATTTT. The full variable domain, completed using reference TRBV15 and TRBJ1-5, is DAMVIQNPRYQVTQFGKPVTLSCSQTLNHNVMYWYQQKSSQAPKLLFHYYDKDFNNEADTPDNFQSRRPNTSFCFLDIRSPGLGDTAMYLCASTPSKGIQPQHFGDGTRLSIL.

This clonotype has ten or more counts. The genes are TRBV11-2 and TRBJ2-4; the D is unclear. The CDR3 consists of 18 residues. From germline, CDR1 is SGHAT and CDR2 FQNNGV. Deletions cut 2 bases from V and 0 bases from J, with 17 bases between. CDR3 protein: CASSLRLPRALAKNIQYF. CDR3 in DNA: TGTGCCAGCAGCTTACGTCTGCCAAGAGCCTTAGCCAAAAACATTCAGTACTTC.

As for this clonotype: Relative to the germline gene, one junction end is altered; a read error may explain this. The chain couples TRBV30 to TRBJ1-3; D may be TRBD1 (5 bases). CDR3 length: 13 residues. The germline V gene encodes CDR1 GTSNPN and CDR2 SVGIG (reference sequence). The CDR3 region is CAWSQGSQDTIDF. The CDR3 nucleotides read TGTGCCTGGAGTCAGGGAAGCCAGGACACCATAGATTTT. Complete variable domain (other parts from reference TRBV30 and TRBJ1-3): SQTIHQWPATLVQPVGSPLSLECTVEGTSNPNLYWYRQAAGRGLQLLFYSVGIGQISSEVPQNLSASRPQDRQFILSSKKLLLSDSGFYLCAWSQGSQDTIDFGEGSWLTVV.

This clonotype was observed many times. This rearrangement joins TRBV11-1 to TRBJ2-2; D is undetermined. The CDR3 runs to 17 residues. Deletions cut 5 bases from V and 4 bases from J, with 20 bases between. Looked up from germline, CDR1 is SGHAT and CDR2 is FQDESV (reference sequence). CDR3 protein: CASSRTVRAPLTGELFF. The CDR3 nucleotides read TGTGCCAGCAGCCGCACGGTTAGGGCCCCTCTCACCGGGGAGCTGTTTTTT. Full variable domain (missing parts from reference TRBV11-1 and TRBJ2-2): EAEVAQSPRYKITEKSQAVAFWCDPISGHATLYWYRQILGQGPELLVQFQDESVVDDSQLPKDRFSAERLKGVDSTLKIQPAELGDSAMYLCASSRTVRAPLTGELFFGEGSRLTVL.

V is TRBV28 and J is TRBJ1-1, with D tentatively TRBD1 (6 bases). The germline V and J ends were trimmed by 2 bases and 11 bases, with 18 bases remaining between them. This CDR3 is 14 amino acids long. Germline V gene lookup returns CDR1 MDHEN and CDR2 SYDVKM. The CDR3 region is CASSLGGPGMNAFF. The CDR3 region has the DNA TGTGCCAGCAGTTTAGGGGGGCCGGGCATGAACGCTTTCTTT.

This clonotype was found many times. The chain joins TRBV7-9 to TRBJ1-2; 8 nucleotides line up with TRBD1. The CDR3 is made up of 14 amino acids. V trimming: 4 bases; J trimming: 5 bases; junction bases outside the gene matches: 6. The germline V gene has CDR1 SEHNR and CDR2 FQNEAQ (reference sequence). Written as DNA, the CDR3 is TGTGCCAGCAGCTCGGACAGGGATAGATATGGCTACACCTTC. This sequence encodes CASSSDRDRYGYTF.

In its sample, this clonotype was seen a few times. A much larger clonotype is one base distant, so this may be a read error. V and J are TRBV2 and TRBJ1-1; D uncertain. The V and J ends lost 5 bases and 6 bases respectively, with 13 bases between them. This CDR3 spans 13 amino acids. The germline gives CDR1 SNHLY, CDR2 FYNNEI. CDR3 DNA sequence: TGTGCCAGCAGTCCCGACGGTAACGCTGAAGCTTTCTTT. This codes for CASSPDGNAEAFF.

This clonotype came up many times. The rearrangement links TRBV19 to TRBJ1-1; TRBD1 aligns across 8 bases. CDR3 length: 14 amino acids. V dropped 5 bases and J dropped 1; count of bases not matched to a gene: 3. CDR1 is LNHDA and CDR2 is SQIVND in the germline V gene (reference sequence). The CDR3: CASSDRGWNTEAFF. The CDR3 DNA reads TGTGCCAGTAGTGACAGGGGCTGGAACACTGAAGCTTTCTTT.

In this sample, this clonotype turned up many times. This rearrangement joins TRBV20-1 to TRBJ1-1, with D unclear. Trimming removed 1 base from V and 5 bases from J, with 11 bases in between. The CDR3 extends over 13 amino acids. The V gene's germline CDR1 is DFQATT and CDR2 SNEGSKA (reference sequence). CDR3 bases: TGCAGTGCTAGAGCAAGCGGGGAGACTGAAGCTTTCTTT. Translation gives CSARASGETEAFF.

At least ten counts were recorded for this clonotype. The CDR3 region is CSARESDVAEAFF. CDR3 nucleotides: TGCAGTGCTAGGGAATCCGACGTGGCTGAAGCTTTCTTT. The rearrangement joins TRBV20-1 to TRBJ1-1, with unresolved D. The V and J ends lost 3 bases and 6 bases respectively, with 14 bases between them. The CDR3 loop spans 13 amino acids. Germline V lookup: CDR1 DFQATT, CDR2 SNEGSKA (reference sequence).

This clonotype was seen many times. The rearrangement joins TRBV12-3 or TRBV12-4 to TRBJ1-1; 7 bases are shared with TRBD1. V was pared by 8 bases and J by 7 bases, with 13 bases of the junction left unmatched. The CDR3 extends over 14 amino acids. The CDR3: CASGIQGPVVEAFF. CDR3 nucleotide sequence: TGTGCCAGCGGAATACAGGGGCCGGTGGTTGAAGCTTTCTTT.

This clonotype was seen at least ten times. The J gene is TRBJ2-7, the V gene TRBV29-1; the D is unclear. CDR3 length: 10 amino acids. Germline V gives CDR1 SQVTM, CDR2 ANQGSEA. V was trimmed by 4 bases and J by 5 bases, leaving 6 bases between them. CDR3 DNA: TGCAGCGTTGTCGTGAACGAGCAGTACTTC. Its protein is CSVVVNEQYF.

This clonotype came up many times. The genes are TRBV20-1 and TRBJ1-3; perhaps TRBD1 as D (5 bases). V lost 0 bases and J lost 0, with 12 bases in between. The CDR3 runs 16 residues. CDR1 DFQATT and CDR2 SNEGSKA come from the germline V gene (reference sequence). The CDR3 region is CSARDSRASSGNTIYF. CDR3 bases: TGCAGTGCTAGAGATAGCAGGGCTAGCTCTGGAAACACCATATATTTT.

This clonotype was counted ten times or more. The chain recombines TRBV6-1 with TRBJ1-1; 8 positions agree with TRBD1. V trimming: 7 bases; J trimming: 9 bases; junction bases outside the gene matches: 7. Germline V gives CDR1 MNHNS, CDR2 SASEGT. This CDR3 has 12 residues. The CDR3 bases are TGTGCCAGCATAGGACAGGGAAGAAAAGCTTTCTTT. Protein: CASIGQGRKAFF.

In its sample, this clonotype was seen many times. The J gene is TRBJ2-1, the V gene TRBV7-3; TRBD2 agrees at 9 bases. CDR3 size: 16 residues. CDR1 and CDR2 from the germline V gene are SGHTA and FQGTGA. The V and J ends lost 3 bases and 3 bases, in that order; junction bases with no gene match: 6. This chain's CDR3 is CASSFTGTSSYNEQFF. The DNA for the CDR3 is TGTGCCAGCAGCTTCACCGGGACTAGCAGCTACAATGAGCAGTTCTTC.